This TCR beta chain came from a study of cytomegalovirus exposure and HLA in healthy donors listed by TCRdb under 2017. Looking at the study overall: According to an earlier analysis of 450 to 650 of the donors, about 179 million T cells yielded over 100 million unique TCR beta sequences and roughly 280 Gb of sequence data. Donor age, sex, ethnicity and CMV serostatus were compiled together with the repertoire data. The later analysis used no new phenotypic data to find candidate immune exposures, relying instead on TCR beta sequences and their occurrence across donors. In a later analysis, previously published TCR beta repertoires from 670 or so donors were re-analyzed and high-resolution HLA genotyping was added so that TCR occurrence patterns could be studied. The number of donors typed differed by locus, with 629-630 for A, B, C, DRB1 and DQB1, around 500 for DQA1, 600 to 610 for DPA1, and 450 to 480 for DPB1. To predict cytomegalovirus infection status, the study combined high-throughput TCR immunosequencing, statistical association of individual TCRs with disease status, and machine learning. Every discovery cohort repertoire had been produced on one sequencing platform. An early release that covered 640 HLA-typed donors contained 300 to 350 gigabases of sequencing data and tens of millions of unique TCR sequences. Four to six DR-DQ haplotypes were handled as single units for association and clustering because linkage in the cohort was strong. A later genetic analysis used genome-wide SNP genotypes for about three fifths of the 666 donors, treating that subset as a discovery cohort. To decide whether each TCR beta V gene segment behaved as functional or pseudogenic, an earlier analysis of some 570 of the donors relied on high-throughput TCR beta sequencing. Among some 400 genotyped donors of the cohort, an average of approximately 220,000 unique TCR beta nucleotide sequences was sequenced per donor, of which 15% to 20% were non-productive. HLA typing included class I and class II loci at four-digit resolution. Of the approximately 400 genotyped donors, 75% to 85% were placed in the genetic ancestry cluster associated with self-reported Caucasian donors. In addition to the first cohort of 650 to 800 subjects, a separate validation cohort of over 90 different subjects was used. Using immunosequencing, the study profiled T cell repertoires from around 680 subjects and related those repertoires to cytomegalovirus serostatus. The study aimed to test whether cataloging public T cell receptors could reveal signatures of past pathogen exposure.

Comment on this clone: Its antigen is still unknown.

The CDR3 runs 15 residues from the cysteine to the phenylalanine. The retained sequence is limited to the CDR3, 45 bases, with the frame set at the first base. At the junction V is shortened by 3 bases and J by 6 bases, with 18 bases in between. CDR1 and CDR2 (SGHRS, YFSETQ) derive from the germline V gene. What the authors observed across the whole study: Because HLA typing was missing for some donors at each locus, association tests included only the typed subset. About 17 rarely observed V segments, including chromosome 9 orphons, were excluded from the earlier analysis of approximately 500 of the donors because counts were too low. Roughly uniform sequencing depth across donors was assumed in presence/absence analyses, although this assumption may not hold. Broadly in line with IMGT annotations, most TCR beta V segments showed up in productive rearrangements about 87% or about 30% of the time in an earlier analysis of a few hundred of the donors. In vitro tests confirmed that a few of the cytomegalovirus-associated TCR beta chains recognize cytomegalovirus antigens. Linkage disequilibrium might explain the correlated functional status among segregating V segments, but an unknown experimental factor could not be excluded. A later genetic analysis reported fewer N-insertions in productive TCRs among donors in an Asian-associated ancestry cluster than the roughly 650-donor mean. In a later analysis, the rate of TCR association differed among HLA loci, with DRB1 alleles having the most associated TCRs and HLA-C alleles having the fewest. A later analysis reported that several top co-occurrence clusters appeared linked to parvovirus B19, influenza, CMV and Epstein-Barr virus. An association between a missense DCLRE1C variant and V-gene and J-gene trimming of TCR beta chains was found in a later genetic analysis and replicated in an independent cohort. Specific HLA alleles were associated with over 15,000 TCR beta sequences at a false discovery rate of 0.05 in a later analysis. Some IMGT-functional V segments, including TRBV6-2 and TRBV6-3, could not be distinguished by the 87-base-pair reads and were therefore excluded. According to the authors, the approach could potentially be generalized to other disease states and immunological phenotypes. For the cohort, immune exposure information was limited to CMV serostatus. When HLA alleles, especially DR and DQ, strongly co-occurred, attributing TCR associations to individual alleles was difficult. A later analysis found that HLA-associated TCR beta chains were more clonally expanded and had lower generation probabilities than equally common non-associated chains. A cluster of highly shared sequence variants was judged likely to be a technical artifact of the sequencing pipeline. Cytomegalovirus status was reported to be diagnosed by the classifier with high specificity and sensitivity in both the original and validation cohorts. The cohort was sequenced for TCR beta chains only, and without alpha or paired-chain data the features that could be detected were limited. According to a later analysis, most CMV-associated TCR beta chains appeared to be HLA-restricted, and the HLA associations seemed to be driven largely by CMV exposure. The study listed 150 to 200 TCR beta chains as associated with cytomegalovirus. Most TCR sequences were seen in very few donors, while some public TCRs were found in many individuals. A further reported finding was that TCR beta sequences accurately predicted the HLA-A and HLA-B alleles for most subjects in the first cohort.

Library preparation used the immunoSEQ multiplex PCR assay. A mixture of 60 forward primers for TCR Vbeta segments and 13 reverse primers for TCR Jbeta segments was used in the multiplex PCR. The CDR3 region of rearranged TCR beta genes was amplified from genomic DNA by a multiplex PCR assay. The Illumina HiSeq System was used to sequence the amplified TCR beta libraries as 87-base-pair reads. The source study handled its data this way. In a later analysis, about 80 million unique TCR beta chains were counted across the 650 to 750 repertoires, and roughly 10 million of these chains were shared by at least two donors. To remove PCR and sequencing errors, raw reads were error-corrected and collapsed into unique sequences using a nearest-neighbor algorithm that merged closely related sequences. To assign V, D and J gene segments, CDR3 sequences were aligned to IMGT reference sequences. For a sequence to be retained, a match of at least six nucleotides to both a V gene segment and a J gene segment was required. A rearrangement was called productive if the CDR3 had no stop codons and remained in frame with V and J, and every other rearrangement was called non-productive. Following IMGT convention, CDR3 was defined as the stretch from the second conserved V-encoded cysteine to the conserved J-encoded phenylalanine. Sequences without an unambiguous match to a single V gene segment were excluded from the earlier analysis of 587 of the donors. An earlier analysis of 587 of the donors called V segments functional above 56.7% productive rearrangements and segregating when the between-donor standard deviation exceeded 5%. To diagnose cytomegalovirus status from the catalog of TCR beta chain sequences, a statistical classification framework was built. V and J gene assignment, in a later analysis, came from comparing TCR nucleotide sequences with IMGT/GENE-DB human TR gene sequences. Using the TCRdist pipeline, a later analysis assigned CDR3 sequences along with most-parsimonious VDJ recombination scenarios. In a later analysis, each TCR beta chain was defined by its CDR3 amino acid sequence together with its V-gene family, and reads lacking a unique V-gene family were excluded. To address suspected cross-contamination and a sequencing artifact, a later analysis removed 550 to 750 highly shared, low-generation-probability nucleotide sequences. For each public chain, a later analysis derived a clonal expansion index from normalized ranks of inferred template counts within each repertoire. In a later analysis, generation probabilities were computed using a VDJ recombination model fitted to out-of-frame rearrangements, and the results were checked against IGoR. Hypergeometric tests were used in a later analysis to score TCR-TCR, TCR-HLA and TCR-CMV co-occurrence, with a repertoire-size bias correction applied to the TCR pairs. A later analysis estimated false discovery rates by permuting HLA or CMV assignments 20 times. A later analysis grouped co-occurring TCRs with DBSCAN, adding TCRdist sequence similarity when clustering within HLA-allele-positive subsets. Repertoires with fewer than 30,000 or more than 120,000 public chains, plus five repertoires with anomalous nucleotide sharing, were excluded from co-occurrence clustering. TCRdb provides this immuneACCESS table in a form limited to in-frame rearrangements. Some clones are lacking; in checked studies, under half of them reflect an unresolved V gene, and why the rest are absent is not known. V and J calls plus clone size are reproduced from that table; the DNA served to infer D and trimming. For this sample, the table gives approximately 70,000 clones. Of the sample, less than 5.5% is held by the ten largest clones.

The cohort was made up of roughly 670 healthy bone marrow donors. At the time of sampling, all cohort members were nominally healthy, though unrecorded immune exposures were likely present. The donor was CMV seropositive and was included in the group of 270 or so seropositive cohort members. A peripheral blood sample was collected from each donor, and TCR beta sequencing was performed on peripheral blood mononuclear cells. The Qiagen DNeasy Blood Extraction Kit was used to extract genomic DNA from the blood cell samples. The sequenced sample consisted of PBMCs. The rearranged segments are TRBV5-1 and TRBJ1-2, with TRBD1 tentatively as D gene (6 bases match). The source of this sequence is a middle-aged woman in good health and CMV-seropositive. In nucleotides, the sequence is TGCGCCAGCAGCTACGGCCAGGGGAGTTTTAATGGCTACACCTTC. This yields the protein CASSYGQGSFNGYTF.